This TCR beta chain was found in a study of metastatic and nonmetastatic thyroid tumors. As for the study in general: Across blood and tumor or nodule tissue, repertoires from malignant and benign thyroid patients were compared with one another.

Broader study findings: Significantly higher TCR beta diversity was reportedly seen in malignant thyroid tumors than benign nodules, in blood and tumor.

Prior to thyroid surgery, none of the patients had received any treatment. Authors' methods: Between-group CDR3 differences, defined by clinicopathological status, yielded a distant-metastasis classifier for papillary thyroid cancer. TCRdb reanalyzed the PCR reads with MiXCR. The V and J calls come from TCRdb's annotation, not from the publication. This sample has some 90,000 clones, with around 9.1% found just once. This clone was picked up many times. Its antigen is not known. The sample comprised blood. The TCR originated in a female donor with papillary thyroid cancer or a benign thyroid nodule (not recorded which). Some clones in this sample may be carry-over from other donors' samples.

The CDR3 loop reads CASSLEVEYGYTF. The CDR3 bases are TGTGCCAGCAGCTTAGAAGTGGAGTATGGCTACACCTTC. The chain has TRBV6-1 and TRBJ1-2; D unresolved. Germline V gene data show CDR1 as MNHNS and CDR2 as SASEGT. V shed 6 bases and J shed 5 bases, with 13 bases lying between them. The CDR3 spans 13 residues.